This TCR beta chain was observed in a study of OX40 agonist ivuxolimab in advanced cancers. Notes on the research overall: Ivuxolimab was a fully human IgG2 agonistic monoclonal antibody targeting the costimulatory receptor OX40 (CD134). Intravenous ivuxolimab was administered to patients every 2 weeks at six dose levels: 0.01, 0.1, 0.3, 1.5, 3 and 10 mg/kg. Among the roughly 50 dose-escalation patients, 19 had hepatocellular carcinoma, roughly 15 melanoma, 9 renal cell carcinoma and 9 head and neck cancer. In the dose-escalation cohort, more than 80% of patients were male, and the mean age was 60 years with a range of roughly 23 to 90. Prior anti-PD-1, anti-PD-L1 or anti-CTLA-4 therapy was permitted, and checkpoint inhibitors had been received by less than 45% of dose-escalation patients. Partial responses were achieved by three dose-escalation patients, of whom one had hepatocellular carcinoma and two had cutaneous melanoma. Peripheral TCRbeta sequencing was intended to test whether TCR sequence diversity was altered and clonal T-cell expansion was caused by ivuxolimab. The paper describes the monotherapy dose-escalation part (N of about 52 patients) of the phase I trial of ivuxolimab. Summary of the overall study and its limitations: The antigen specificity of the clonally expanded peripheral T cells was not determined. Low levels of normalized T-cell clonal expansion were also shown by some nonresponding patients. In the 0.1-3.0 mg/kg groups, partial responders had among the lowest normalized peripheral clonal expansion, particularly in CD8+ T cells. After ivuxolimab, expanded clones were on average more numerous among CD8+ T cells than among CD4+ T cells. At doses of 0.1 to 3.0 mg/kg, clonal expansion of both CD4+ and CD8+ T cells in blood was seen between baseline and week 6.

Patients with a history of autoimmune disease or receiving systemic immunosuppression were excluded from the trial. In every dose cohort, peripheral blood was drawn for TCR sequencing at baseline, cycle 4 day 1, and cycle 7 day 1. Samples were obtained from an open-label, multicenter, first-in-human phase I dose-escalation trial of ivuxolimab. Adults with locally advanced or metastatic melanoma, renal cell, hepatocellular, or head and neck squamous cell carcinoma were enrolled in the trial. Before TCR sequencing, CD4+ and CD8+ T cells were separately sorted from peripheral blood. To sequence the TCRbeta CDR3 region, genomic DNA was isolated from the sorted cells. The immunoSEQ Assay was used for sequencing of TCRbeta CDR3 regions. Not all clones reach the TCRdb copy of this immuneACCESS table, which keeps in-frame sequences only. Checked studies attribute under half of the gap to unresolved V genes and leave the rest unexplained. The sample records under 55,000 clones, about 90% of which are singletons. In total, the top ten clones hold about 17% of the sample.

Trimming takes 2 bases from V and 2 bases from J, and the germline ends sit 10 bases apart. The germline V gene supplies CDR1 MNHEY and CDR2 SVGAGI. The CDR3 has 15 amino acids, counting the end cysteine and phenylalanine. The kept DNA is CDR3 alone, 45 bases in frame from the first base. A remark on this clone: The antigen it binds to is not known. The record has no base qualities; no much larger clone is one base away. Within the sample, other DNA sequences also encode this same CDR3.

The receptor was derived from an adult with an advanced solid tumor such as melanoma, head and neck, liver or kidney cancer. The sample in question was CD4+ or CD8+ T cells sorted from blood, obtained in a trial of the OX40 agonist ivuxolimab. The chain is assembled from TRBV6-5 and TRBJ2-1; matching of 5 bases hints at TRBD2 as the D gene. The CDR3 region reads CASSYGRGTYNEQFF. The sequenced DNA is TGTGCCAGCAGTTACGGTCGGGGAACCTACAATGAGCAGTTCTTC.